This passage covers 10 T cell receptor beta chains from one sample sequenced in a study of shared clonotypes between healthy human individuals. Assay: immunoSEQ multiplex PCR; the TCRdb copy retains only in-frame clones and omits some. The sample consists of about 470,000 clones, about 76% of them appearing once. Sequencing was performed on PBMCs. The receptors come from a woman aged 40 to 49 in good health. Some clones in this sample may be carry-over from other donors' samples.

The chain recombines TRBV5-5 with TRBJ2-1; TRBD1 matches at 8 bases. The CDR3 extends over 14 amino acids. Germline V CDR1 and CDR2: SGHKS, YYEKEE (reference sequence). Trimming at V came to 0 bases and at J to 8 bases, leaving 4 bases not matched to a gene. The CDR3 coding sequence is TGTGCCAGCAGCTTGGGGGCAGGGGGCTATGAGCAGTTCTTC. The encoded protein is CASSLGAGGYEQFF.

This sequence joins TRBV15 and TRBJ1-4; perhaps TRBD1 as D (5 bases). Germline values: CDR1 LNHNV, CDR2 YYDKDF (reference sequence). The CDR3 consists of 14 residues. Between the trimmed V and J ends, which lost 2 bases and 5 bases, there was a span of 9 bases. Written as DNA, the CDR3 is TGTGCCACCAGCAGAACCGGGACGAATGAAAAACTGTTTTTT. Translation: CATSRTGTNEKLFF.

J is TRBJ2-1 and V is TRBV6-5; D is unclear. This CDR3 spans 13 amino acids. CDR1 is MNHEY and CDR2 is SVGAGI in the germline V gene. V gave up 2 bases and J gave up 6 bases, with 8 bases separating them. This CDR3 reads CASSYRAFNEQFF. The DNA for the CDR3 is TGTGCCAGCAGTTACAGGGCCTTCAATGAGCAGTTCTTC.

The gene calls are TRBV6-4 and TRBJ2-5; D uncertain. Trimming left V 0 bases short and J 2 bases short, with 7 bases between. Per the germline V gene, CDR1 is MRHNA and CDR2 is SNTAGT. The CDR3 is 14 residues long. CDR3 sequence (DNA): TGTGCCAGCAGTGACTCGCCCAGGCAAGAGACCCAGTACTTC. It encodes CASSDSPRQETQYF.

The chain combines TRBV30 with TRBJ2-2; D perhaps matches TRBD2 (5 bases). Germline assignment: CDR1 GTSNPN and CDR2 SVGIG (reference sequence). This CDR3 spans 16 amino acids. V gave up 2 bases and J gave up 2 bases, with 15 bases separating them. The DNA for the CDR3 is TGTGCCTGGAGTATAACAAGGACTCACAACACCGGGGAGCTGTTTTTT. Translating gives CAWSITRTHNTGELFF.

CDR3: CASRRTRDRIGEQYF. The CDR3 DNA is TGTGCCAGCAGAAGGACCCGGGACAGGATCGGCGAGCAGTACTTC. The V gene is TRBV6-6, the J gene TRBJ2-7; 8 nucleotides line up with TRBD1. Germline assignment: CDR1 MNHNY and CDR2 SVGAGI (reference sequence). This CDR3 comprises 15 residues. Trimming removed 6 bases from V and 6 bases from J; junction bases left unmatched: 13.

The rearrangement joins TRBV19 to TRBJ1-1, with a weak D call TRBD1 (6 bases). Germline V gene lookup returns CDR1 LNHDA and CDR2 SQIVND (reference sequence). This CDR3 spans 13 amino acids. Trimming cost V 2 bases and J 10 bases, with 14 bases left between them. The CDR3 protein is CASSIRTAVPAFF. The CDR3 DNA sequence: TGTGCCAGTAGTATAAGGACAGCAGTCCCAGCTTTCTTT.

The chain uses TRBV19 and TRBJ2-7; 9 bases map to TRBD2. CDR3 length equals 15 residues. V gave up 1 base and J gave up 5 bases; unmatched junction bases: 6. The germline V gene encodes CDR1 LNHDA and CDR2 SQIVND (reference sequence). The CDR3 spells CASSIGASGDDEQYF. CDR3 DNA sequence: TGTGCCAGTAGTATAGGGGCTAGCGGGGACGACGAGCAGTACTTC. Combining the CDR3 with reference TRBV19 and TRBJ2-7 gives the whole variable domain DGGITQSPKYLFRKEGQNVTLSCEQNLNHDAMYWYRQDPGQGLRLIYYSQIVNDFQKGDIAEGYSVSREKKESFPLTVTSAQKNPTAFYLCASSIGASGDDEQYFGPGTRLTVT.

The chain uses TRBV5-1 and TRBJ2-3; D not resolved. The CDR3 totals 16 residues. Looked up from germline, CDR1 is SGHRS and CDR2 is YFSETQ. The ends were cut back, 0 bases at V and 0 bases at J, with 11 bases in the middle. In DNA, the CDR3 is TGCGCCAGCAGCTTGGCCGTACAGAGTAGCACAGATACGCAGTATTTT. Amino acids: CASSLAVQSSTDTQYF.

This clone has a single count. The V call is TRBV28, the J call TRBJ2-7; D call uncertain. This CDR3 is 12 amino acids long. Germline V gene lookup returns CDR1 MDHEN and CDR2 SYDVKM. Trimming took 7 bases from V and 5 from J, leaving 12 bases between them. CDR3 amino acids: CASTRRSDEQYF. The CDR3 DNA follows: TGTGCCAGCACCCGGCGTAGTGACGAGCAGTACTTC.